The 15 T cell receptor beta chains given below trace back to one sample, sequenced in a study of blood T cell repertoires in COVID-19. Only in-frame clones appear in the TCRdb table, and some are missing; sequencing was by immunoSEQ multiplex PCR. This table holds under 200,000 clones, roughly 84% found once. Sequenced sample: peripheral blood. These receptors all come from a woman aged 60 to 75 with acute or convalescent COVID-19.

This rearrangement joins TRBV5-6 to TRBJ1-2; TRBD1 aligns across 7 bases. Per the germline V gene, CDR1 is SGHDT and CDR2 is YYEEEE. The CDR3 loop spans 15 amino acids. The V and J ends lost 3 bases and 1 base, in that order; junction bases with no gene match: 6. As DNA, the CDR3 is TGTGCCAGCAGCTCACAGGGGCAGAGTAACTATGGCTACACCTTC. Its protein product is CASSSQGQSNYGYTF.

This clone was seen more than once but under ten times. CDR3 DNA sequence: TGCGCCAGCAGCGCAACAGGGGCCGGGGAGCTGTTTTTT. The encoded protein is CASSATGAGELFF. The chain recombines TRBV10-1 with TRBJ2-2; 7 bases match TRBD1. Germline CDR1 and CDR2: WNHNN and SYGVQD (reference sequence). CDR3 length equals 13 residues. J lost 6 bases, V lost 6 bases, and 4 bases had no gene match.

The CDR3 region has the DNA TGTGCCAGCAGCGTAGAGGGCGGGCACAGCTCCTACGAGCAGTACTTC. Its translation is CASSVEGGHSSYEQYF. The rearrangement uses TRBV9 and TRBJ2-7; D is possibly TRBD2 (5 bases). Germline lookup yields CDR1 SGDLS and CDR2 YYNGEE. The CDR3 runs to 16 residues. Trimming shortened V by 0 bases and J by 0 bases, and 13 bases separated the two germline ends.

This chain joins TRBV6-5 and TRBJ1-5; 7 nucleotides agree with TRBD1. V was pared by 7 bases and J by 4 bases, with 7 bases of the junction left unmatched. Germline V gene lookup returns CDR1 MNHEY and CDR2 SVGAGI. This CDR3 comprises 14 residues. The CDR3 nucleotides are TGTGCCAGCACCCGGACAGGCTCAAATCAGCCCCAGCATTTT. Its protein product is CASTRTGSNQPQHF.

The CDR3 region has the DNA TGTGCCAGCAGTTATTGGATAACACTAGGATCTGGGGCCAACGTCCTGACTTTC. Its protein product is CASSYWITLGSGANVLTF. This chain uses TRBV6-2 or TRBV6-3 with TRBJ2-6; TRBD2 might be the D (5 bases). Germline V gene lookup returns CDR1 MNHEY and CDR2 SVGEGT. Trimming cost V 3 bases and J 1 base, with 16 bases left between them. The CDR3 extends over 18 amino acids.

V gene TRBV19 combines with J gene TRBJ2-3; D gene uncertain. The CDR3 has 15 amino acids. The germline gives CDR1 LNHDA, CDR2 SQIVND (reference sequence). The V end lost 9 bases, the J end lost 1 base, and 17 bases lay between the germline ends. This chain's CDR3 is CASTVTVTRTDTQYF. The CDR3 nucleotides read TGTGCCAGCACAGTTACCGTGACACGCACAGATACGCAGTATTTT.

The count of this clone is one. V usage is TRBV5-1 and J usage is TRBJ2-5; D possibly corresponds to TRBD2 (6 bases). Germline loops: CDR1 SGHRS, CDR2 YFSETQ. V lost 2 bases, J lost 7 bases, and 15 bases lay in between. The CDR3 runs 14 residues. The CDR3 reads CASSFGGMQGTQYF. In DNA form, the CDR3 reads TGCGCCAGCAGCTTTGGAGGGATGCAGGGGACCCAGTACTTC.

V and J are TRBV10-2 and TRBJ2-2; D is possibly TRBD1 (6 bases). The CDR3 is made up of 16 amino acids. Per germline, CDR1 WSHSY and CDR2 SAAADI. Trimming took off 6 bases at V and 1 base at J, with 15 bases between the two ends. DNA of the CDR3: TGCGCCAGCAGGCCAAACAGGGCTCGGAACACCGGGGAGCTGTTTTTT. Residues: CASRPNRARNTGELFF.

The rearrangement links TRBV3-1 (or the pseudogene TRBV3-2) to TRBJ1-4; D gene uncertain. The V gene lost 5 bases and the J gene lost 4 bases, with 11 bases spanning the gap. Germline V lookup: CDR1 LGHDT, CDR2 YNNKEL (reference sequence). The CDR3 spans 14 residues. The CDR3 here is CASSILGGNEKLFF. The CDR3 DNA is TGTGCCAGCAGCATACTTGGAGGTAATGAAAAACTGTTTTTT.

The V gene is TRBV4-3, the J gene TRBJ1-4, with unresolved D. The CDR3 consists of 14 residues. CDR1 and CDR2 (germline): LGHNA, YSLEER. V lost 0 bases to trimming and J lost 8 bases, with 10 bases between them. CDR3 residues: CASSQDLGREKLFF. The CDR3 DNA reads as TGCGCCAGCAGCCAAGATCTGGGGAGGGAAAAACTGTTTTTT.

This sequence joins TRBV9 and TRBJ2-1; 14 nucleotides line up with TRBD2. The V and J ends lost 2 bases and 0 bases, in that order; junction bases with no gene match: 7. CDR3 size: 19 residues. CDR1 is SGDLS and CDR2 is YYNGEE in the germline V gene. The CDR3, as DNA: TGTGCCAGCAGCGTGGGTGGGACTAGCGGGGGTATCTCCTACAATGAGCAGTTCTTC. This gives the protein CASSVGGTSGGISYNEQFF. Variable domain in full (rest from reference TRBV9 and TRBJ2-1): DSGVTQTPKHLITATGQRVTLRCSPRSGDLSVYWYQQSLDQGLQFLIQYYNGEERAKGNILERFSAQQFPDLHSELNLSSLELGDSALYFCASSVGGTSGGISYNEQFFGPGTRLTVL.

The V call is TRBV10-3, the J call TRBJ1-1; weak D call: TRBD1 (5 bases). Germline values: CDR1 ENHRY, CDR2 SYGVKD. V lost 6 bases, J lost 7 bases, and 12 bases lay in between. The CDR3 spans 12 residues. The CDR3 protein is CAISAQGFEAFF. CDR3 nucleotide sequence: TGTGCCATCAGCGCGCAGGGTTTTGAAGCTTTCTTT.

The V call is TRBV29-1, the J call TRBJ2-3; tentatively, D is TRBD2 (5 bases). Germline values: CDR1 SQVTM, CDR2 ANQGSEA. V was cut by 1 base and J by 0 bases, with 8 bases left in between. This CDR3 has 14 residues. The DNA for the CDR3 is TGCAGCGTTGAAGTGGGGAGTAGCACAGATACGCAGTATTTT. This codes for CSVEVGSSTDTQYF.

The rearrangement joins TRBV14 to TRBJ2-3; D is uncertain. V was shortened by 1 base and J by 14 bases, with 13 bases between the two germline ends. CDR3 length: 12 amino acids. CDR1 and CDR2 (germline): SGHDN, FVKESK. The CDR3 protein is CASSQVGGQAYF. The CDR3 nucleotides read TGTGCCAGCAGCCAAGTCGGTGGGCAGGCGTATTTT.

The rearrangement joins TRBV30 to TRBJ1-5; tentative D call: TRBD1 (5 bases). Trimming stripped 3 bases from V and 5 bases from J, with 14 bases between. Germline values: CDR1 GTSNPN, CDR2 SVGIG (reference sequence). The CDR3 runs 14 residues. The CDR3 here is CAWRVDGGDQPQHF. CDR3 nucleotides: TGTGCCTGGAGGGTGGATGGGGGGGATCAGCCCCAGCATTTT.